This entry is about one T cell receptor (beta chain). Adults between roughly 18 and 95 years of age took part from more than 20 US areas. The data were obtained in a study of blood T cell repertoires in COVID-19. Study-level information: The analysed material was cDNA or gDNA that came from T cells, B-cell-depleted T cells, or PBMCs.

Sequenced by immunoSEQ multiplex PCR; TCRdb stores in-frame clones only, minus some. This table has 200,000 to 250,000 clones, approximately 88% appearing once. Losses at the gene ends were 7 bases for V and 5 bases for J; bases not matched to a gene: 16. This CDR3 has 16 amino acids. In germline, CDR1 is SNHLY, CDR2 FYNNEI. The receptor's source is a woman aged 25 to 39 who had been exposed to COVID-19. The material sequenced was PBMCs or T cells enriched from blood (not recorded which). J is TRBJ2-5 and V is TRBV2; 7 bases line up with TRBD2. In DNA form, the CDR3 reads TGTGCCAGCACGAGACTAGCAGGCGGTCGGGGCGAGACCCAGTACTTC. This translates into CASTRLAGGRGETQYF.